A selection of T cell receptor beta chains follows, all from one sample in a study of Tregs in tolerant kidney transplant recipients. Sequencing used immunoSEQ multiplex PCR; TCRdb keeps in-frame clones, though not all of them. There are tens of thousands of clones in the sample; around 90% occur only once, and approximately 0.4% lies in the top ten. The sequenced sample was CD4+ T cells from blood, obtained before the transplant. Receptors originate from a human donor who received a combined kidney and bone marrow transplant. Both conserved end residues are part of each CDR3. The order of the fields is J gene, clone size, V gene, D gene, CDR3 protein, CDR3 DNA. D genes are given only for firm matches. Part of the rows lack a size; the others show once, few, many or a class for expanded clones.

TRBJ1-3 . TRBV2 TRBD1 CASSGRGWNSGNTIYF TGTGCCAGCAGTGGCAGGGGGTGGAACTCTGGAAACACCATATATTTT
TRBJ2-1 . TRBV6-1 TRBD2 CASSAGGLATSYNEQFF TGTGCCAGCAGTGCCGGGGGACTAGCGACGTCCTACAATGAGCAGTTCTTC
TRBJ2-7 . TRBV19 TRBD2 CASSMRWDYTYEQYF TGTGCCAGTAGTATGAGATGGGACTACACTTACGAGCAGTACTTC
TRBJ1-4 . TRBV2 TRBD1 CASSEEGTGGGKLFF TGTGCCAGCAGTGAAGAGGGGACAGGGGGCGGAAAACTGTTTTTT
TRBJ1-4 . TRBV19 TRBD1 CASQRADRRSTNEKLFF TGTGCCAGTCAGAGGGCGGACAGGAGATCAACTAATGAAAAACTGTTTTTT
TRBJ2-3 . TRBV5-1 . CASSLTSGLNLDTQYF TGCGCCAGCAGCTTAACCAGCGGGCTAAACCTCGATACGCAGTATTTT
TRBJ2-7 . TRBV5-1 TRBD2 CASSLDSSGSLGNEQYF TGCGCCAGCAGCTTGGATTCTAGCGGGAGCTTGGGGAACGAGCAGTACTTC
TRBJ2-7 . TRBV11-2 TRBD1 CASSSRPDRAEQYF TGTGCCAGCAGCTCTCGTCCGGACAGGGCCGAGCAGTACTTC
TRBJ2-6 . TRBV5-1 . CASSLTGANVLTF TGCGCCAGCAGCTTGACAGGGGCCAACGTCCTGACTTTC
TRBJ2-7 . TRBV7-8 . CASSLVGGGYEQYF TGTGCCAGCAGCTTAGTTGGGGGCGGGTACGAGCAGTACTTC
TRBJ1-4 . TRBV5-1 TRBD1 CASSPGGAGEKLFF TGCGCCAGCAGCCCAGGGGGCGCCGGAGAAAAACTGTTTTTT
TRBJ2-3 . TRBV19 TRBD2 CASSTRSSGRAGGTDTQYF TGTGCCAGTAGTACCCGGAGTAGCGGGAGGGCCGGGGGCACAGATACGCAGTATTTT
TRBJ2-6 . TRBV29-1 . CSVEEGAGANVLTF TGCAGCGTTGAAGAAGGGGCTGGGGCCAACGTCCTGACTTTC
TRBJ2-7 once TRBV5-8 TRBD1 CASSRAGTGGSYEQYF TGTGCCAGCAGCCGGGCCGGGACAGGGGGATCCTACGAGCAGTACTTC
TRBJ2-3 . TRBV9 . CASRPSGADTQYF TGTGCCAGCAGACCCTCCGGGGCAGATACGCAGTATTTT
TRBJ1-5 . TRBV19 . CASSFHNQPQHF TGTGCCAGTAGTTTCCACAATCAGCCCCAGCATTTT